This entry lists 24 T cell receptor beta chains sequenced from one sample in a study of blood T cell repertoires in COVID-19. Data came from immunoSEQ multiplex PCR; TCRdb stores just in-frame clones and leaves some out. The sample lists 280,000 or so clones; 90% were seen once. The sequencing input was PBMCs or T cells enriched from blood (not recorded which). The receptor source for this set is a woman aged 18-35 years with acute COVID-19.

This clone was detected once. The rearrangement links TRBV7-9 to TRBJ2-7, with 8 positions matching TRBD2. V dropped 0 bases and J dropped 1; count of bases not matched to a gene: 2. The germline gives CDR1 SEHNR, CDR2 FQNEAQ (reference sequence). The length of the CDR3 is 15 residues. In nucleotides, the CDR3 is TGTGCCAGCAGCTTAGCACTAGCGGATTCCTACGAGCAGTACTTC. This translates into CASSLALADSYEQYF.

CDR3 in DNA: TGTGCCAGTAGTCCGGGAGGACTATCCTACGAGCAGTACTTC. It specifies CASSPGGLSYEQYF. The chain carries TRBV19 and TRBJ2-7; 7 bases are a match to TRBD2. CDR1 is LNHDA, CDR2 SQIVND, per germline (reference sequence). The CDR3 covers 14 residues. The V and J ends lost 5 bases and 1 base, in that order; junction bases with no gene match: 5.

This sequence joins TRBV18 and TRBJ2-5; D is unclear. CDR1 and CDR2 from the germline V gene are KGHSH and LQKENI. V lost 7 bases to trimming and J lost 2 bases, with 14 bases between them. The length of the CDR3 is 14 residues. CDR3 sequence reads: CASFATGGQETQYF. CDR3 sequence (DNA): TGTGCCAGCTTTGCTACCGGCGGACAAGAGACCCAGTACTTC.

The gene calls are TRBV19 and TRBJ1-1, with 8 bases that match TRBD1. The CDR3 has 16 residues. V lost 0 bases to trimming and J lost 4 bases; unmatched junction nucleotides: 7. Germline V CDR1 and CDR2: LNHDA, SQIVND (reference sequence). In DNA form, the CDR3 reads TGTGCCAGTAGTATAGAGCGGACAGGGAGATTCACTGAAGCTTTCTTT. Translation: CASSIERTGRFTEAFF.

This clone has just one count. J is TRBJ1-6 and V is TRBV6-5, with TRBD1 as a possible D gene (6 bases). V was pared by 8 bases and J by 4 bases, with 9 bases between. The CDR3 length is 13 residues. Germline assignment: CDR1 MNHEY and CDR2 SVGAGI. The CDR3 DNA reads TGTGCCAGCGGGACACCTTATAATTCACCCCTCCACTTT. As protein: CASGTPYNSPLHF.

V is TRBV11-2 and J is TRBJ2-7; 10 bases match TRBD2. CDR1 is SGHAT and CDR2 is FQNNGV in the germline V gene. The CDR3 extends over 18 amino acids. V lost 2 bases, J lost 6 bases, and 16 bases stayed unmatched. The CDR3 DNA is TGTGCCAGCAGCTTAAGCAGGAGCGGGAGGGCCATATGGAGCGAGCAGTACTTC. It translates to CASSLSRSGRAIWSEQYF.

This sequence joins TRBV7-9 and TRBJ2-5; possibly TRBD2 for D (5 bases). The V gene's germline CDR1 is SEHNR and CDR2 FQNEAQ (reference sequence). The CDR3 length is 15 residues. The V end was cut by 1 base, the J end by 1 base, with 10 bases between. This CDR3 reads CASSLGFAGQETQYF. The CDR3 bases are TGTGCCAGCAGCTTAGGATTCGCGGGCCAAGAGACCCAGTACTTC.

This sequence joins TRBV29-1 and TRBJ2-3, with TRBD1 matching 9 bases. The V and J ends lost 3 bases and 13 bases, in that order; junction bases with no gene match: 5. Per germline, CDR1 SQVTM and CDR2 ANQGSEA. The CDR3 contains 11 residues. CDR3 DNA sequence: TGCAGCGTTGATGGACAGGGGAGGGAGTATTTT. Its translation: CSVDGQGREYF.

This clone was observed once. The genes are TRBV7-2 and TRBJ2-2; D is perhaps TRBD2 (5 bases). The CDR3 runs to 14 residues. CDR1 is SGHTA and CDR2 is FQGNSA in the germline V gene. CDR3 sequence (DNA): TGTGCAACTAGGGCGGGTTTAGGATCCGGGGAGCTGTTTTTT. As protein: CATRAGLGSGELFF. The variable domain in full, with the rest retrieved from reference TRBV7-2 and TRBJ2-2, is GAGVSQSPSNKVTEKGKDVELRCDPISGHTALYWYRQSLGQGLEFLIYFQGNSAPDKSGLPSDRFSAERTGGSVSTLTIQRTQQEDSAVYLCATRAGLGSGELFFGEGSRLTVL.

The chain joins TRBV5-8 to TRBJ1-5; D is possibly TRBD1 (5 bases). This CDR3 is built from 14 residues. Trimming removed 4 bases from V and 3 bases from J, with 11 bases in between. From germline, CDR1 is SGHTS and CDR2 YDEGEE. CDR3 DNA sequence: TGTGCCAGCAGCGTCTACAGGCCCAATCAGCCCCAGCATTTT. Its protein product is CASSVYRPNQPQHF.

J is TRBJ1-4 and V is TRBV7-9; D gene unclear. Germline V gene sequence: CDR1 SEHNR, CDR2 FQNEAQ (reference sequence). The V end was cut by 8 bases, the J end by 0 bases, with 10 bases between. This CDR3 is built from 14 residues. The CDR3 loop is CASGLGATNEKLFF. CDR3 bases: TGTGCCAGCGGACTAGGTGCAACTAATGAAAAACTGTTTTTT.

The V call is TRBV6-4, the J call TRBJ1-6; TRBD1 aligns across 8 bases. Germline V CDR1 and CDR2: MRHNA, SNTAGT. The CDR3 totals 14 residues. Trimming took 5 bases from V and 9 from J; bases not matched to a gene: 6. Here the CDR3 reads CASSFQGAGSPLHF. In DNA, the CDR3 is TGTGCCAGCAGTTTCCAGGGGGCTGGTTCACCCCTCCACTTT.

The V gene is TRBV27, the J gene TRBJ2-3; 9 positions match TRBD1. The CDR3 runs 16 residues. Germline CDR1 and CDR2: MNHEY and SMNVEV (reference sequence). With V trimmed by 6 bases and J by 0 bases, 7 bases remained unmatched. The CDR3 nucleotides are TGTGCCAGCAGCAGACAGGGGGTATTGAGCACAGATACGCAGTATTTT. It codes for CASSRQGVLSTDTQYF.

The chain couples TRBV9 to TRBJ2-1; 12 nucleotides line up with TRBD2. V lost 3 bases, J lost 10 bases, and 8 bases stayed unmatched. Germline CDR1 SGDLS, CDR2 YYNGEE. The CDR3 has 15 residues. The chain's CDR3 is CASSGLAGGPEEQFF. In DNA form, the CDR3 reads TGTGCCAGCAGCGGGCTAGCGGGAGGGCCGGAGGAGCAGTTCTTC.

The chain links TRBV29-1 to TRBJ2-7; 7 bases fit TRBD2. The germline gives CDR1 SQVTM, CDR2 ANQGSEA. The CDR3 is 13 residues long. Unmatched junction bases numbered 4, after V lost 2 bases and J lost 3 bases. This chain's CDR3 is CSVESGNRYEQYF. Written as DNA, the CDR3 is TGCAGCGTTGAAAGCGGGAACCGCTACGAGCAGTACTTC.

The chain combines TRBV28 with TRBJ2-4; TRBD2 is a possible D gene (5 bases). There are 13 residues in the CDR3. Per germline, CDR1 MDHEN and CDR2 SYDVKM. V gave up 6 bases and J gave up 7 bases, with 13 bases separating them. CDR3 region: CASSLIGGNIQYF. CDR3 DNA: TGTGCCAGCAGCCTCATCGGCGGGAACATTCAGTACTTC.

The J gene is TRBJ2-5, the V gene TRBV7-8; TRBD2 matches at 8 bases. In germline, CDR1 is SGHVS, CDR2 FQNEAQ. J lost 1 base, V lost 1 base, and 5 bases had no gene match. The CDR3 runs to 16 residues. The CDR3 region has the DNA TGTGCCAGCAGCTTAGGGCGGGGGGAGCCCCAAGAGACCCAGTACTTC. Protein: CASSLGRGEPQETQYF.

The gene calls are TRBV19 and TRBJ2-7; 8 positions agree with TRBD1. The CDR3 loop spans 14 amino acids. V was clipped by 5 bases and J by 3 bases; unmatched bases: 6. Germline-derived CDR1 and CDR2 are LNHDA and SQIVND (reference sequence). The CDR3, as DNA: TGTGCCAGTAGTGCCCGGGACAGGTTCTACGAGCAGTACTTC. This encodes CASSARDRFYEQYF. Drawing the rest from reference TRBV19 and TRBJ2-7, the complete variable domain is DGGITQSPKYLFRKEGQNVTLSCEQNLNHDAMYWYRQDPGQGLRLIYYSQIVNDFQKGDIAEGYSVSREKKESFPLTVTSAQKNPTAFYLCASSARDRFYEQYFGPGTRLTVT.

The rearrangement links TRBV10-2 to TRBJ2-2; D may be TRBD1 (6 bases). The ends were cut back, 6 bases at V and 1 base at J, with 12 bases in the middle. Looked up from germline, CDR1 is WSHSY and CDR2 is SAAADI. The CDR3 is 15 residues long. For the CDR3, the DNA is TGCGCCAGCAGGCGTCAGGGGAGGAACACCGGGGAGCTGTTTTTT. Encoded protein: CASRRQGRNTGELFF.

This chain uses TRBV27 with TRBJ1-1, with 10 bases aligning to TRBD1. The CDR3 spans 15 residues. J gave up 0 bases and V 6 bases, and 4 bases lay outside the gene matches. CDR1 is MNHEY and CDR2 is SMNVEV in the germline V gene (reference sequence). Here the CDR3 DNA reads TGTGCCAGCAGCCGGGGACAGGGGATGAACACTGAAGCTTTCTTT. Translated: CASSRGQGMNTEAFF.

In DNA, the CDR3 is TGTGCCAGCAGCGACAGCGGGAGTAGGTACGAGCAGTACTTC. It is translated as CASSDSGSRYEQYF. The chain combines TRBV7-2 with TRBJ2-7; TRBD2 matches 8 bases. Germline V gene lookup returns CDR1 SGHTA and CDR2 FQGNSA. The CDR3 is 14 residues long. Unmatched junction bases numbered 7, after V lost 5 bases and J lost 4 bases.

The chain uses TRBV3-1 (or the pseudogene TRBV3-2) and TRBJ2-7, with D hard to call. Germline CDR1 reads LGHDT; CDR2 reads YNNKEL (reference sequence). This CDR3 has 15 amino acids. The V end was cut by 0 bases, the J end by 2 bases, with 11 bases between. CDR3 region: CASSQDPRSAYEQYF. For the CDR3, the DNA is TGTGCCAGCAGCCAAGATCCCAGGTCTGCCTACGAGCAGTACTTC.

J is TRBJ2-3 and V is TRBV2; 16 positions agree with TRBD2. Germline values: CDR1 SNHLY, CDR2 FYNNEI. V was clipped by 6 bases and J by 1 base; unmatched bases: 10. The CDR3 sequence is 19 residues long. CDR3 residues: CASSDPGLAGGRGTDTQYF. Here the CDR3 DNA reads TGTGCCAGCAGCGACCCGGGACTAGCGGGAGGGCGGGGCACAGATACGCAGTATTTT.

The CDR3 DNA reads TGTGCCAGCAGCTTATTAGTCCGACAGCCCCTCTACAATGAGCAGTTCTTC. Protein: CASSLLVRQPLYNEQFF. The genes are TRBV7-2 and TRBJ2-1, with D perhaps TRBD1 (5 bases). This CDR3 comprises 17 residues. Trimming removed 2 bases from V and 3 bases from J, with 17 bases in between. Germline CDR1 and CDR2: SGHTA and FQGNSA.